The clone carrying this T cell receptor (beta chain) has a count of ten or more. The CDR3 consists of 16 residues. J lost 2 bases, V lost 1 base, and 3 bases had no gene match. CDR1 is DFQATT and CDR2 is SNEGSKA in the germline V gene (reference sequence). The investigators amplified TCR beta CDR3 regions from RNA transcripts. During a first-round RT-PCR of the TCR CDR3, the HTBI primer set was used. TCRdb reprocessed the multiplex PCR reads via MiXCR and lists one record per CDR3 protein. The sample lists around 390,000 distinct CDR3 sequences, roughly 15% seen once, with around 19% in the top ten. Ophthalmopathy cases met thresholds of Clinical Activity Score at least 3, NOSPECS grade at least 4 and duration under 3 months. Each diagnosis drew on symptoms, thyroxine, TRAb, thyroid ultrasound and orbital computed tomography findings. The source of the PBMCs was about 10 ml of fresh peripheral blood.

This sample stems from a study of T cells in Graves' hyperthyroidism and ophthalmopathy. Study as a whole: Before treatment of any kind, peripheral blood was taken at initial diagnosis.

The sequenced sample consisted of blood. The sequence was obtained from a woman in her twenties or thirties with Graves' ophthalmopathy. The chain uses TRBV20-1 and TRBJ2-5; 14 bases agree with TRBD2. CDR3 sequence (DNA): TGCAGTGCTAGAGGGACTAGCGGGGGGCCTCAAGAGACCCAGTACTTC. Amino acid sequence: CSARGTSGGPQETQYF.